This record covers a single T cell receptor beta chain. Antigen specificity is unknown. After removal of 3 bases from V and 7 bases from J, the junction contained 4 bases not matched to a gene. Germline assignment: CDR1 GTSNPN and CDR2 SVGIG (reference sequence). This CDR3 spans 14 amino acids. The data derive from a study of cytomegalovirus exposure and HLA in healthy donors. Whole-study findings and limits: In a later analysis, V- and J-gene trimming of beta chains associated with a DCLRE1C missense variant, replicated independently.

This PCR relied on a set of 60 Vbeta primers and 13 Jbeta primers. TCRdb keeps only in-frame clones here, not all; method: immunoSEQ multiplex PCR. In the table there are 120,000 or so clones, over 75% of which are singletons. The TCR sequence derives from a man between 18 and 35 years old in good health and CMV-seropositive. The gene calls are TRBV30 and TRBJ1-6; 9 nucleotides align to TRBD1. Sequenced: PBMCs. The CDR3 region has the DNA TGTGCCTGGAGGATGGGACAGGGCAATTCACCCCTCCACTTT. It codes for CAWRMGQGNSPLHF.